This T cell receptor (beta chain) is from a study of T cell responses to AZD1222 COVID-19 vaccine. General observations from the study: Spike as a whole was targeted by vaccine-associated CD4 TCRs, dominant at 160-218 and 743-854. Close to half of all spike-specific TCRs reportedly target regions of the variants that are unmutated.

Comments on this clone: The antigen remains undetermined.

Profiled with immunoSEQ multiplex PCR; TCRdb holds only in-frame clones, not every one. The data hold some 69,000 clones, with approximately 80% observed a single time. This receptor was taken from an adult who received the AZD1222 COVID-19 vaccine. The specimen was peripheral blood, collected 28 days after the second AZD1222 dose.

The CDR3 sequence: CASSTVQGTNTGELFF. The DNA of the CDR3 is TGTGCCAGCAGCACCGTGCAGGGAACGAACACCGGGGAGCTGTTTTTT. The chain has TRBV5-4 and TRBJ2-2, with a weak D call TRBD1 (5 bases). Germline CDR1 SGHNT, CDR2 YYREEE (reference sequence). V was pared by 4 bases and J by 0 bases, with 13 bases between. This CDR3 is 16 amino acids long. Full variable domain (outside the CDR3, taken from reference TRBV5-4 and TRBJ2-2): ETGVTQSPTHLIKTRGQQVTLRCSSQSGHNTVSWYQQALGQGPQFIFQYYREEENGRGNFPPRFSGLQFPNYSSELNVNALELDDSALYLCASSTVQGTNTGELFFGEGSRLTVL.